This T cell receptor beta chain comes out of a study of CD8 T cells in ankylosing spondylitis. The TCR beta libraries were generated through quantitative 5'-RACE incorporating molecular barcodes. TCRdb re-analysed the 5' RACE reads in MiXCR, keeping a single row per CDR3 protein. The sample gives roughly 86,000 distinct CDR3 sequences, roughly 9.6% of which show up once; 5.1% is in the top ten. This clonotype was counted between two and nine times. Its antigen remains unidentified. The study's findings and limits: A subset of motif variants has previously been described in the synovial fluid and blood of reactive arthritis. Disease-linked clones reportedly showed significant enrichment in matched ankylosing spondylitis synovial fluid.

This CDR3 is 19 amino acids long. Germline trimming cut 0 bases from V and 2 bases from J; bases unmatched to any gene: 8. CDR1 is SGHTA and CDR2 is FQGTGA in the germline V gene. The chain carries TRBV7-3 and TRBJ2-5, with 14 bases lining up with TRBD2. This clonotype was obtained from a male donor with ankylosing spondylitis or in good health (not recorded which). Sequenced material: blood, either unsorted or a sorted T cell fraction (not recorded which). The CDR3 loop reads CASSLTFGTSGGPQETQYF. Here the CDR3 DNA reads TGTGCCAGCAGCTTAACGTTCGGGACTAGCGGGGGCCCACAAGAGACCCAGTACTTC.